This T cell receptor beta chain was found in a study of blood T cell repertoires in COVID-19. Background on the study: Samples of COVID-19 (acute and convalescent) were obtained from the United States, Italy and Spain. T cells, B-cell-depleted T cells, or PBMCs provided the cDNA or gDNA that served as material.

The J segment lost 2 bases and the V segment lost 4 bases, leaving 5 bases of the junction unmatched. Germline lookup yields CDR1 SGDLS and CDR2 YYNGEE. This CDR3 region has 15 residues. As handled by the study authors: Amplification with reference gene primers provided the estimates of nucleated cell counts. Sequencing used immunoSEQ multiplex PCR; TCRdb keeps in-frame clones, though not all of them. V and J calls and clone size are as listed in that table; D and trimming were resolved from the DNA. Of fewer than 350,000 clones listed, 88% are singletons. The source material was peripheral blood. V gene TRBV9 combines with J gene TRBJ2-3; TRBD2 matches 9 bases. The sequence was obtained from a man aged 18-30 years with active or convalescent COVID-19. The CDR3 spells CASSRAGGHTDTQYF. CDR3 DNA sequence: TGTGCCAGCAGCAGAGCGGGGGGCCACACAGATACGCAGTATTTT. Complete variable domain (other parts from reference TRBV9 and TRBJ2-3): DSGVTQTPKHLITATGQRVTLRCSPRSGDLSVYWYQQSLDQGLQFLIQYYNGEERAKGNILERFSAQQFPDLHSELNLSSLELGDSALYFCASSRAGGHTDTQYFGPGTRLTVL.